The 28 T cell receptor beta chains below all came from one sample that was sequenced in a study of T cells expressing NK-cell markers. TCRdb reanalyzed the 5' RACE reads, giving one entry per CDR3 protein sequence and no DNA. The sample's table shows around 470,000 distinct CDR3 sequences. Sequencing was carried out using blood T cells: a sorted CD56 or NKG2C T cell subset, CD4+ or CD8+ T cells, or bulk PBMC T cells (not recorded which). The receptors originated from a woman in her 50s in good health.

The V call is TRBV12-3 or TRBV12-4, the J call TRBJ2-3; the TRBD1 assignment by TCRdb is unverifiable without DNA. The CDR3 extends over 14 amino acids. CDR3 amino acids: CASSLGTETDTQYF.

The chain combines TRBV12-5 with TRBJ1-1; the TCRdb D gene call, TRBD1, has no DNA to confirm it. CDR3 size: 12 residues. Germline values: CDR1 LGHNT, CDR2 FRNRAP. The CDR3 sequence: CASGLGTGESFF.

CDR3: CASSPIGTDTQYF. V and J are TRBV7-3 and TRBJ2-3. The CDR3 spans 13 residues. Germline values: CDR1 SGHTA, CDR2 FQGTGA.

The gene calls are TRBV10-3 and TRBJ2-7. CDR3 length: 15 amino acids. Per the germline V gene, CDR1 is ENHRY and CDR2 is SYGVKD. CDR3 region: CAISESIDSSYEQYF.

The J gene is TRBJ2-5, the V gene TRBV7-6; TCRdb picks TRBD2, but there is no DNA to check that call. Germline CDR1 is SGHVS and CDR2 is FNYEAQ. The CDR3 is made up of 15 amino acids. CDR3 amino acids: CASSPQAGGSETQYF.

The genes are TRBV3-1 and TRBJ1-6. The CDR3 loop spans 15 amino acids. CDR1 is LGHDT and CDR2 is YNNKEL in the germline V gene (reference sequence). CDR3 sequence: CASSATGSGNSPLHF.

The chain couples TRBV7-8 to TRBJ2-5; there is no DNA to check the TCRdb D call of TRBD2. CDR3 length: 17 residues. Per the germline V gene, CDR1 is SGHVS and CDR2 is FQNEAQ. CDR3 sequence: CASSLGRAGGPGETQYF. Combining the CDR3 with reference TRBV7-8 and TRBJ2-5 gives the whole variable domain GAGVSQSPRYKVAKRGQDVALRCDPISGHVSLFWYQQALGQGPEFLTYFQNEAQLDKSGLPSDRFFAERPEGSVSTLKIQRTQQEDSAVYLCASSLGRAGGPGETQYFGPGTRLLVL.

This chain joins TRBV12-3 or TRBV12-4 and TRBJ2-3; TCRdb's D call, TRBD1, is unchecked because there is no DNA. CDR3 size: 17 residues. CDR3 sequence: CASSFWGGGILTDTQYF.

The CDR3 loop is CASSVDPRGSHSGANVLTF. This sequence joins TRBV9 and TRBJ2-6; absent DNA, TCRdb's TRBD1 call cannot be checked. The CDR3 runs to 19 residues. Germline V lookup: CDR1 SGDLS, CDR2 YYNGEE.

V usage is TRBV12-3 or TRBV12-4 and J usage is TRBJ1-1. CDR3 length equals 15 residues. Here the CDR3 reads CASSLRLILNTEAFF.

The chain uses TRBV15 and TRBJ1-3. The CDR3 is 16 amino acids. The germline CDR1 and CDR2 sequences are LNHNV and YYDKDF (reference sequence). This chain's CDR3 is CATSREVGNSGNTIYF.

The CDR3 here is CSALHRGGRGADTQYF. The chain is built from TRBV20-1 and TRBJ2-3; no DNA is available, so the TRBD1 call from TCRdb remains unchecked. The CDR3 contains 16 residues. Germline CDR1 is DFQATT and CDR2 is SNEGSKA (reference sequence).

The CDR3 sequence: CASSLVTSGRAGNEQFF. The V gene is TRBV5-1, the J gene TRBJ2-1; there is no DNA to check the TCRdb D call of TRBD2. Germline V gene sequence: CDR1 SGHRS, CDR2 YFSETQ. The CDR3 is 17 residues long.

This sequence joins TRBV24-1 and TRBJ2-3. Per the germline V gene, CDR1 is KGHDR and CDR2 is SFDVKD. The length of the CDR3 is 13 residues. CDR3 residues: CATPDGSTDTQYF.

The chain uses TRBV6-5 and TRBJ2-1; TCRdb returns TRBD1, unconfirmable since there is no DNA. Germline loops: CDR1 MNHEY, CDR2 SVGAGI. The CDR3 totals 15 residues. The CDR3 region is CASSYWDRRYNEQFF.

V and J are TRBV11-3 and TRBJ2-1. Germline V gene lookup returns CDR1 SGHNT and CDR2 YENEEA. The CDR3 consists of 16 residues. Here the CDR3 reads CASSLGVWNSYNEQFF.

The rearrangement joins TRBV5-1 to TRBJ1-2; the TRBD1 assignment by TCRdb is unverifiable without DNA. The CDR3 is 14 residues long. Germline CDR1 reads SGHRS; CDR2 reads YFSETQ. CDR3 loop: CASSLSAGNYGYTF.

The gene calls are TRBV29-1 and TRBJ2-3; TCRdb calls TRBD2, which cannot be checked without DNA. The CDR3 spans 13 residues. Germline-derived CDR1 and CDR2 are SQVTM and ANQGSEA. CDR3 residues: CSVGGVITDTQYF.

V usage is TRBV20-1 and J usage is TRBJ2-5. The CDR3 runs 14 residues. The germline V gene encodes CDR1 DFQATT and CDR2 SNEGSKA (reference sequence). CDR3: CSAPQATSGETQYF.

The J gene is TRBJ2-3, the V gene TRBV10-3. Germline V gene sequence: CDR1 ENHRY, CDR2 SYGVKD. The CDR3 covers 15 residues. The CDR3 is CAISSFGGLTDTQYF.

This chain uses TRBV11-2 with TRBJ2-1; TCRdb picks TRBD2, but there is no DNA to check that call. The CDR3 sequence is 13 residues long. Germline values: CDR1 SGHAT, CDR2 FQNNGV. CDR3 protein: CASSRGRDLPPFF.

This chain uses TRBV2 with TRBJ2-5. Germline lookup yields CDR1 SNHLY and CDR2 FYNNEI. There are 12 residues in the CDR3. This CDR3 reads CASRGRAGTQYF.

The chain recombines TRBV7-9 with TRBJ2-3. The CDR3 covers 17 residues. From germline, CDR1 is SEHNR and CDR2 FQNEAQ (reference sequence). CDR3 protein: CASSLVLAETSPDTQYF.

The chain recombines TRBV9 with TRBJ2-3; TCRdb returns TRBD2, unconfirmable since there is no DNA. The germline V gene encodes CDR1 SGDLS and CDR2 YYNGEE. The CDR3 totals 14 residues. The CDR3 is CASSAREKTDTQYF.

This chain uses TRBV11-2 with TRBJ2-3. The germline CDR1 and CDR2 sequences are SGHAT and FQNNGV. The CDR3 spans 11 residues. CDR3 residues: CASSKSDTQYF.

This chain's CDR3 is CASTPGGMNTEAFF. The rearrangement joins TRBV9 to TRBJ1-1; the TRBD1 assignment by TCRdb is unverifiable without DNA. The CDR3 spans 14 residues. Germline V CDR1 and CDR2: SGDLS, YYNGEE.

CDR3 region: CSARDLGSAGVGDEQFF. The chain recombines TRBV20-1 with TRBJ2-1; TCRdb lists TRBD1, though no DNA is available to test this call. This CDR3 region has 17 residues. CDR1 and CDR2 (germline): DFQATT, SNEGSKA (reference sequence).

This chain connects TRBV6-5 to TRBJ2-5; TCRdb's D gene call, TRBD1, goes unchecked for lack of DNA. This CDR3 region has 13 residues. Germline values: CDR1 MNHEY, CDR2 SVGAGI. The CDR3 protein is CASTVGTGETQYF.